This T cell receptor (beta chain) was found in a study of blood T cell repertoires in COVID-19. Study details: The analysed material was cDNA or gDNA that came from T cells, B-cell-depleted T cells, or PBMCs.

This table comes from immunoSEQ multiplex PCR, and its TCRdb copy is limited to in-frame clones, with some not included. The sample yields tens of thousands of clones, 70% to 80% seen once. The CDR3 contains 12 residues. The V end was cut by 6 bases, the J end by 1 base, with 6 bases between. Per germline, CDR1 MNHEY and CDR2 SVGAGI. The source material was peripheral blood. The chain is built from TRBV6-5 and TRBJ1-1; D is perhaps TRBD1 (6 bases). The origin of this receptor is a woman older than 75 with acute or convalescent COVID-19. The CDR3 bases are TGTGCCAGCAGGGGACAGAACACTGAAGCTTTCTTT. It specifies CASRGQNTEAFF.